The present TCR beta chain was sequenced within a study of blood T cell repertoires in COVID-19. Study as a whole: Collection of acute and convalescent COVID-19 samples took place in the United States, Italy and Spain.

Per the original data handling: Amplifying reference gene primers gave estimates of nucleated cell counts. Sequencing was performed with immunoSEQ multiplex PCR; in TCRdb, only in-frame clones are kept and a portion is missing. V, J and clone size are taken as reported in that table, and D and trimming were inferred from the DNA itself. The data contain roughly 300,000 clones, about 82% of them singletons. This clonotype was sampled from a human donor in a cohort sampled during active COVID-19. Material: peripheral blood.

The DNA of the CDR3 is TGTGCCAGCCCGCCTACGAGGGATCTTGACACTGAAGCTTTCTTT. It codes for CASPPTRDLDTEAFF. J is TRBJ1-1 and V is TRBV2; D ambiguous. CDR3 length: 15 residues. Trimming cost V 8 bases and J 3 bases, with 19 bases left between them. Germline CDR1 is SNHLY and CDR2 is FYNNEI. Based on the CDR3 plus reference TRBV2 and TRBJ1-1, the full variable domain is EPEVTQTPSHQVTQMGQEVILRCVPISNHLYFYWYRQILGQKVEFLVSFYNNEISEKSEIFDDQFSVERPDGSNFTLKIRSTKLEDSAMYFCASPPTRDLDTEAFFGQGTRLTVV.